There are a few counts of the clone carrying this T cell receptor (beta chain). The antigen remains undetermined. The sample originates from a study of CD8 T cells in ankylosing spondylitis. Findings of the study overall: A TCR beta motif made of under 10 highly homologous variants seemed typical of ankylosing spondylitis blood.

Germline loops: CDR1 SGHTA, CDR2 FQGNSA. Trimming cost V 1 base and J 0 bases; bases outside gene matches: 2. The CDR3 extends over 16 amino acids. TCRdb reanalysed the 5' RACE reads using MiXCR and keeps one entry per CDR3 protein. In the table there are about 240,000 distinct CDR3 sequences, 7.5% to 9% of which are singletons. The genes are TRBV7-2 and TRBJ2-5; 10 bases align to TRBD2. Material: blood, either unsorted or a sorted T cell fraction (not recorded which). This sequence was found in a male donor with ankylosing spondylitis or in good health (not recorded which). As DNA, the CDR3 is TGTGCCAGCAGCTTAGTTAGCGGGGGGTACCAAGAGACCCAGTACTTC. This sequence encodes CASSLVSGGYQETQYF.